The 28 T cell receptor beta chains below all came from one sample that was sequenced in a study of cytomegalovirus exposure and HLA in healthy donors (dated by TCRdb to about 2017). Libraries were constructed by the immunoSEQ multiplex PCR assay. For the multiplex PCR, a mixture combining 60 forward primers for TCR Vbeta segments and 13 reverse primers for TCR Jbeta segments was used. Held by TCRdb, this immuneACCESS table contains in-frame sequences only and omits some clones. Under half of the omission traces to an unresolved V gene where checked; the cause of the rest is unknown. The sample profile shows approximately 150,000 clones; around three quarters of them were found once. Clones ranked in the top ten supply 3% to 3.5% of the sample. Sample: PBMCs. The receptors come from a male donor in good health and CMV-seronegative.

This clone was observed a few times. The rearrangement uses TRBV28 and TRBJ2-5, with D tentatively TRBD2 (7 bases). The germline CDR1 and CDR2 sequences are MDHEN and SYDVKM. The ends were cut back, 9 bases at V and 0 bases at J, with 17 bases in the middle. CDR3 length: 15 amino acids. The CDR3 sequence is CASQGGARYQETQYF. CDR3 nucleotides: TGTGCCAGTCAAGGGGGGGCGCGGTACCAAGAGACCCAGTACTTC.

The chain employs TRBV5-1 and TRBJ2-1, with TRBD2 matching over 15 bases. The V gene end was trimmed by 5 bases and the J gene end by 7 bases; junction bases not matched to a gene: 7. This CDR3 has 16 amino acids. The germline CDR1 and CDR2 sequences are SGHRS and YFSETQ. CDR3 loop: CASSTGLAGGLNEQFF. In nucleotides, the CDR3 is TGCGCCAGCAGTACTGGACTAGCGGGAGGGCTTAATGAGCAGTTCTTC.

This sequence joins TRBV28 and TRBJ2-2; 8 bases are shared with TRBD2. CDR1 is MDHEN and CDR2 is SYDVKM in the germline V gene. J gave up 0 bases and V 7 bases, and 1 base lay outside the gene matches. This CDR3 is 14 amino acids long. The CDR3 DNA reads as TGTGCCAGCAATAGCGGGACGAACACCGGGGAGCTGTTTTTT. Its translation is CASNSGTNTGELFF.

CDR3 nucleotides: TGTGCCAGCAGCTCCTTCTCTAGCGGGAGGGTAGCCAAAAACATTCAGTACTTC. It encodes CASSSFSSGRVAKNIQYF. The V gene is TRBV7-2, the J gene TRBJ2-4; 12 positions agree with TRBD2. Germline CDR1 is SGHTA and CDR2 is FQGNSA. The length of the CDR3 is 18 residues. J was trimmed by 0 bases and V by 4 bases; bases with no gene match: 7.

This sequence joins TRBV7-2 and TRBJ2-7, with D possibly matching TRBD1 (6 bases). The ends were cut back, 3 bases at V and 1 base at J, with 13 bases in the middle. Germline loops: CDR1 SGHTA, CDR2 FQGNSA. This CDR3 is 15 amino acids long. The CDR3 region has the DNA TGTGCCAGCAGCTTCTATCAGGGGAGATCCTACGAGCAGTACTTC. Protein product: CASSFYQGRSYEQYF.

V usage is TRBV9 and J usage is TRBJ2-2; D is ambiguous. Germline CDR1 reads SGDLS; CDR2 reads YYNGEE. This CDR3 is built from 13 residues. Trimming stripped 4 bases from V and 3 bases from J, with 7 bases between. The chain's CDR3 is CASSLDYTGELFF. Here the CDR3 DNA reads TGTGCCAGCAGCCTCGACTACACCGGGGAGCTGTTTTTT.

The chain couples TRBV28 to TRBJ1-5, with 9 bases lining up with TRBD1. This CDR3 has 16 amino acids. The V segment lost 3 bases and the J segment 5 bases; nucleotides outside the gene matches: 8. The germline gives CDR1 MDHEN, CDR2 SYDVKM. The CDR3 DNA is TGTGCCAGCAGTTTCCCAATTAGGACAGGGGATCAGCCCCAGCATTTT. Protein product: CASSFPIRTGDQPQHF. Full variable domain (remainder filled in from reference TRBV28 and TRBJ1-5): DVKVTQSSRYLVKRTGEKVFLECVQDMDHENMFWYRQDPGLGLRLIYFSYDVKMKEKGDIPEGYSVSREKKERFSLILESASTNQTSMYLCASSFPIRTGDQPQHFGDGTRLSIL.

Here the CDR3 DNA reads TGTGCCAGCAGTGCGCAGGGGAGCACTAATGAAAAACTGTTTTTT. Translated: CASSAQGSTNEKLFF. This rearrangement joins TRBV2 to TRBJ1-4, with a possible D match to TRBD1 (6 bases). Trimming took off 4 bases at V and 2 bases at J, with 11 bases between the two ends. The germline CDR1 and CDR2 sequences are SNHLY and FYNNEI. The CDR3 sequence is 15 residues long. The complete variable domain, with remaining parts taken from reference TRBV2 and TRBJ1-4, reads EPEVTQTPSHQVTQMGQEVILRCVPISNHLYFYWYRQILGQKVEFLVSFYNNEISEKSEIFDDQFSVERPDGSNFTLKIRSTKLEDSAMYFCASSAQGSTNEKLFFGSGTQLSVL.

The chain joins TRBV6-4 to TRBJ2-1; 13 nucleotides agree with TRBD2. The CDR3 is 15 residues long. Germline V gives CDR1 MRHNA, CDR2 SNTAGT. V lost 8 bases to trimming and J lost 4 bases; unmatched junction nucleotides: 5. This CDR3 reads CASRTSGGDYNEQFF. CDR3 sequence (DNA): TGTGCCAGCCGCACTAGCGGGGGGGATTACAATGAGCAGTTCTTC.

CDR3 sequence: CASSYPCGRGVQETQYF. The CDR3 bases are TGTGCCAGCAGTTACCCTTGCGGGAGGGGGGTCCAAGAGACCCAGTACTTC. The chain employs TRBV6-7 and TRBJ2-5, with TRBD2 matching 9 bases. TRBV6-7 is given ORF status, its function remaining uncertain. The CDR3 length is 17 residues. Trimming at V came to 2 bases and at J to 1 base, leaving 8 bases not matched to a gene.

The chain combines TRBV6-6 with TRBJ1-2; TRBD1 agrees at 7 bases. The CDR3 length is 13 residues. V gave up 5 bases and J gave up 6 bases; unmatched junction bases: 6. Germline assignment: CDR1 MNHNY and CDR2 SVGAGI (reference sequence). CDR3 sequence (DNA): TGTGCCAGCAGTCAGGGGGAAGGGAATGGCTACACCTTC. Translation: CASSQGEGNGYTF.

This chain connects TRBV19 to TRBJ1-5; D remains unclear. Germline V CDR1 and CDR2: LNHDA, SQIVND (reference sequence). The V and J ends lost 3 bases and 7 bases respectively, with 16 bases between them. This CDR3 is built from 15 residues. The CDR3 here is CASSMEVGFEQPQHF. CDR3 DNA sequence: TGTGCCAGTAGTATGGAGGTAGGATTCGAGCAGCCCCAGCATTTT. The full variable domain, with the rest looked up from reference TRBV19 and TRBJ1-5, is DGGITQSPKYLFRKEGQNVTLSCEQNLNHDAMYWYRQDPGQGLRLIYYSQIVNDFQKGDIAEGYSVSREKKESFPLTVTSAQKNPTAFYLCASSMEVGFEQPQHFGDGTRLSIL.

V is TRBV18 and J is TRBJ2-7; 9 bases line up with TRBD1. The CDR3 extends over 13 amino acids. CDR1 KGHSH and CDR2 LQKENI come from the germline V gene. V was pared by 6 bases and J by 11 bases, with 11 bases of the junction left unmatched. CDR3 loop: CASSPGGTGREYF. CDR3 coding DNA: TGTGCCAGCTCCCCCGGGGGGACAGGGAGAGAGTACTTC.

The CDR3 reads CASSITGTDGYTF. In DNA form, the CDR3 reads TGTGCCAGTAGTATCACCGGGACAGATGGCTACACCTTC. This chain uses TRBV19 with TRBJ1-2; 7 bases line up with TRBD1. The CDR3 is 13 amino acids. The germline CDR1 and CDR2 sequences are LNHDA and SQIVND (reference sequence). Unmatched junction bases numbered 4, after V lost 3 bases and J lost 6 bases.

CDR3: CASSRRTGGVTEAFF. CDR3 bases: TGCGCCAGCAGCCGCCGCACAGGGGGTGTCACTGAAGCTTTCTTT. The chain combines TRBV4-3 with TRBJ1-1, with TRBD1 identical over 8 bases. V dropped 4 bases and J dropped 4; count of bases not matched to a gene: 8. Germline assignment: CDR1 LGHNA and CDR2 YSLEER. The CDR3 has 15 amino acids.

The rearrangement joins TRBV6-6 to TRBJ2-7, with D uncertain. Germline assignment: CDR1 MNHNY and CDR2 SVGAGI (reference sequence). This CDR3 region has 14 residues. V was trimmed by 2 bases and J by 1 base, leaving 9 bases between them. The CDR3 region is CASSYLGGSYEQYF. CDR3 nucleotide sequence: TGTGCCAGCAGTTACCTCGGCGGTTCCTACGAGCAGTACTTC.

This chain connects TRBV7-9 to TRBJ1-4; D call uncertain. CDR3 length: 13 amino acids. Germline V gene sequence: CDR1 SEHNR, CDR2 FQNEAQ (reference sequence). Trimming cost V 11 bases and J 5 bases, with 15 bases left between them. The CDR3 sequence is CAVRGTLNEKLFF. Here the CDR3 DNA reads TGTGCCGTCCGAGGTACTTTAAATGAAAAACTGTTTTTT.

The CDR3 spells CASSRQGGQPQHF. DNA for the CDR3: TGTGCCAGTAGTAGACAGGGAGGTCAGCCCCAGCATTTT. The chain joins TRBV19 to TRBJ1-5; TRBD1 agrees at 7 bases. This CDR3 region has 13 residues. With 4 bases clipped from V and 6 bases from J, the junction kept 3 bases outside the gene matches. CDR1 is LNHDA and CDR2 is SQIVND in the germline V gene (reference sequence).

The V gene is TRBV19, the J gene TRBJ2-7; maybe TRBD2 (6 bases). V was trimmed by 3 bases and J by 5 bases, leaving 11 bases between them. The CDR3 sequence is 13 residues long. The germline V gene has CDR1 LNHDA and CDR2 SQIVND (reference sequence). CDR3 sequence: CASSIGSRNEQYF. The CDR3, as DNA: TGTGCCAGTAGTATCGGGAGTCGGAACGAGCAGTACTTC.

The chain recombines TRBV7-2 with TRBJ2-7; tentative D call: TRBD1 (6 bases). Trimming stripped 2 bases from V and 4 bases from J, with 12 bases between. The CDR3 has 14 amino acids. From germline, CDR1 is SGHTA and CDR2 FQGNSA. The CDR3: CASSLSRGPYEQYF. The DNA for the CDR3 is TGTGCCAGCAGCTTAAGCAGGGGACCATACGAGCAGTACTTC.

The chain links TRBV19 to TRBJ2-7; TRBD2 is a possible D gene (5 bases). Germline V gene data show CDR1 as LNHDA and CDR2 as SQIVND (reference sequence). The CDR3 is made up of 16 amino acids. Trimming stripped 5 bases from V and 0 bases from J, with 17 bases between. DNA for the CDR3: TGTGCCAGTAGTCCCCCCGATCGGGGTAACTCCTACGAGCAGTACTTC. It is translated as CASSPPDRGNSYEQYF.

This clone was counted only a few times. This sample includes further DNA sequences coding for the same CDR3. The chain couples TRBV30 to TRBJ1-1; a possible D gene is TRBD1 (6 bases). CDR3 length equals 13 residues. The germline CDR1 and CDR2 sequences are GTSNPN and SVGIG (reference sequence). The V end lost 0 bases, the J end lost 1 base, and 6 bases lay between the germline ends. CDR3: CAWSVQGNTEAFF. The CDR3 nucleotides are TGTGCCTGGAGTGTACAGGGGAACACTGAAGCTTTCTTT. The entire variable domain, with the rest obtained from reference TRBV30 and TRBJ1-1, is as follows: SQTIHQWPATLVQPVGSPLSLECTVEGTSNPNLYWYRQAAGRGLQLLFYSVGIGQISSEVPQNLSASRPQDRQFILSSKKLLLSDSGFYLCAWSVQGNTEAFFGQGTRLTVV.

The CDR3 region is CASPRPGGSGELFF. CDR3 bases: TGTGCCAGCCCCCGACCGGGAGGGTCCGGGGAGCTGTTTTTT. The chain couples TRBV28 to TRBJ2-2, with 8 bases lining up with TRBD2. CDR3 length: 14 amino acids. Germline trimming cut 8 bases from V and 6 bases from J; bases unmatched to any gene: 8. Germline-derived CDR1 and CDR2 are MDHEN and SYDVKM.

Worth noting for this clone: One end of the junction varies from germline; a read error may be responsible. The V gene is TRBV7-9, the J gene TRBJ2-7; D call uncertain. Looked up from germline, CDR1 is SEHNR and CDR2 is FQNEAQ (reference sequence). The CDR3 is 12 amino acids. The CDR3 nucleotides read TGTTCCAGCAGCCTTTCCCCTAGGGAGCAGTACTTC. Translation gives CSSSLSPREQYF.

The gene calls are TRBV2 and TRBJ2-7; 8 bases map to TRBD1. Losses at the gene ends were 6 bases for V and 2 bases for J; bases not matched to a gene: 9. The length of the CDR3 is 15 residues. Looked up from germline, CDR1 is SNHLY and CDR2 is FYNNEI. In DNA form, the CDR3 reads TGTGCCAGCAGGGCACAGGGGGGCGGCACCTACGAGCAGTACTTC. Amino acids: CASRAQGGGTYEQYF.

V gene TRBV27 combines with J gene TRBJ2-1, with 11 bases identical to TRBD2. The V and J ends lost 6 bases and 3 bases, in that order; junction bases with no gene match: 7. Germline-derived CDR1 and CDR2 are MNHEY and SMNVEV (reference sequence). This CDR3 comprises 16 residues. The CDR3 sequence is CASRRTSGLIYNEQFF. In DNA, the CDR3 is TGTGCCAGCAGGCGGACTAGCGGGCTTATCTACAATGAGCAGTTCTTC.

This rearrangement joins TRBV19 to TRBJ1-3; 7 bases match TRBD1. V lost 5 bases and J lost 0; bases outside the gene matches: 7. The germline CDR1 and CDR2 sequences are LNHDA and SQIVND (reference sequence). The CDR3 has 16 amino acids. The CDR3 DNA sequence: TGTGCCAGTAGTCCCGGGACAGCTACCTCTGGAAACACCATATATTTT. It specifies CASSPGTATSGNTIYF. The variable domain in full, with the rest retrieved from reference TRBV19 and TRBJ1-3, is DGGITQSPKYLFRKEGQNVTLSCEQNLNHDAMYWYRQDPGQGLRLIYYSQIVNDFQKGDIAEGYSVSREKKESFPLTVTSAQKNPTAFYLCASSPGTATSGNTIYFGEGSWLTVV.

The genes are TRBV10-3 and TRBJ1-2, with 9 bases identical to TRBD1. This CDR3 contains 16 residues. Losses at the gene ends were 2 bases for V and 8 bases for J; bases not matched to a gene: 12. Germline V gene lookup returns CDR1 ENHRY and CDR2 SYGVKD. The CDR3: CAISEGPGQGIGGYTF. The DNA of the CDR3 is TGTGCCATCAGTGAGGGGCCGGGACAGGGTATCGGCGGCTACACCTTC.